This T cell receptor beta chain was sequenced during a study of sequential checkpoint blockade in melanoma. Across the whole study: Arm A got nivolumab then ipilimumab; arm B the reverse, 1:1.

Here immunoSEQ multiplex PCR was the method, and the copy in TCRdb shows in-frame clones only, minus some. This sample has more than 15,000 clones, with roughly 73% found just once. The CDR3 sequence is 18 residues long. V lost 6 bases and J 5 bases, leaving 25 bases between the germline ends. Germline values: CDR1 SGHTA, CDR2 FQGTGA. Indicated treatment: randomized to nivolumab then ipilimumab (arm A) or the reverse (arm B). V is TRBV7-3 and J is TRBJ2-2, with D possibly matching TRBD1 (6 bases). The source is a human donor with melanoma. Sequences were derived from CD8+ T cells sorted from blood (inferred from file names), sampled from a patient given nivolumab and ipilimumab in sequence. CDR3 amino acids: CASSPFLSTGPMTGELFF. For the CDR3, the DNA is TGTGCCAGCAGTCCCTTCTTGTCGACAGGTCCGATGACCGGGGAGCTGTTTTTT.